Below, 2 T cell receptor beta chains from the same sample are listed, as sequenced in a study of long-term antiretroviral therapy in people with HIV. With survey level as its setting, the immunoSEQ assay was v3.0. Generated by immunoSEQ multiplex PCR, the TCRdb table keeps only in-frame clones and is missing some. The sample has about 8,500 clones; 84% are singletons. The material sequenced was unsorted PBMCs, taken 0.3 years before starting antiretroviral therapy. The source is a man between 25 and 39 years old with HIV.

The chain recombines TRBV5-1 with TRBJ1-1; no reliable D call. The CDR3 spans 13 residues. Germline loops: CDR1 SGHRS, CDR2 YFSETQ. The V end was cut by 5 bases, the J end by 2 bases, with 10 bases between. CDR3 amino acids: CASSSTANTEAFF. DNA for the CDR3: TGCGCCAGCAGTTCTACAGCTAACACTGAAGCTTTCTTT.

The chain uses TRBV20-1 and TRBJ1-1; D uncertain. Trimming took off 6 bases at V and 10 bases at J, with 15 bases between the two ends. CDR1 is DFQATT, CDR2 SNEGSKA, per germline (reference sequence). This CDR3 has 11 amino acids. This CDR3 is CSATPGRVAFF. In DNA, the CDR3 is TGCAGTGCCACTCCGGGGAGGGTAGCTTTCTTT.